The entry that follows covers one T cell receptor beta chain sequence. Per the study methods: Researchers report that nucleated cell counts were estimated from reference gene primer amplification. TCRdb's table, derived via immunoSEQ multiplex PCR, lists solely in-frame clones and lacks some. Clone size and the V and J calls come from that table; the DNA yielded D and trimming. The profile shows under 250,000 clones, roughly 85% of them singletons. The germline CDR1 and CDR2 sequences are MGHRA and YSYEKL. J gave up 0 bases and V 4 bases, and 9 bases lay outside the gene matches. The CDR3 covers 16 residues. The data belong to a study of blood T cell repertoires in COVID-19. As for the study in general: In each case, the material was cDNA or gDNA derived from T cells, B-cell-depleted T cells, or PBMCs.

Sequences were obtained from peripheral blood. This rearrangement joins TRBV4-1 to TRBJ2-7, with 7 bases fitting TRBD2. The clonotype was recovered from a woman in her 70s with active or convalescent COVID-19. This chain's CDR3 is CASSLDRDYDSYEQYF. CDR3 nucleotides: TGCGCCAGCAGCCTGGACCGGGACTACGACTCCTACGAGCAGTACTTC.